A single sample is the source of the 12 T cell receptor beta chains below, sequenced in a study of T cells in Graves' hyperthyroidism and ophthalmopathy. TCR beta CDR3 regions were amplified from RNA transcripts. The HTBI set primed first-round TCR CDR3 RT-PCR. In TCRdb, the multiplex PCR reads were re-called with MiXCR into one record per CDR3 protein. The sample includes about 720,000 distinct CDR3 sequences, around 15% of them seen just once. What was sequenced was blood. These receptors came from a young man with Graves' hyperthyroidism.

The CDR3 DNA sequence: TGTGCCAGCGATCTAGCGGAAAAACGTACGAACACCGGGGAGCTGTTTTTT. Encoded protein: CASDLAEKRTNTGELFF. The rearrangement joins TRBV7-9 to TRBJ2-2; 7 bases map to TRBD2. J lost 0 bases, V lost 8 bases, and 12 bases had no gene match. The CDR3 spans 17 residues. Germline CDR1 reads SEHNR; CDR2 reads FQNEAQ (reference sequence).

V usage is TRBV4-2 and J usage is TRBJ2-7; D not resolved. CDR1 and CDR2 (germline): LGHNA, YNFKEQ. The CDR3 loop spans 15 amino acids. Trimming cost V 3 bases and J 2 bases, with 14 bases left between them. The chain's CDR3 is CASSQGQAFPYEQYF. The DNA of the CDR3 is TGTGCCAGCAGCCAGGGTCAGGCTTTCCCCTACGAGCAGTACTTC.

The table lists this clonotype with many counts. The chain employs TRBV28 and TRBJ1-1; D is unresolved. CDR3 size: 14 residues. The V and J ends lost 4 bases and 0 bases respectively, with 9 bases between them. Germline CDR1 reads MDHEN; CDR2 reads SYDVKM. The DNA of the CDR3 is TGTGCCAGCAGTTCCCTGTCCCTGAACACTGAAGCTTTCTTT. Its translation: CASSSLSLNTEAFF. The entire variable domain, with the rest obtained from reference TRBV28 and TRBJ1-1, is as follows: DVKVTQSSRYLVKRTGEKVFLECVQDMDHENMFWYRQDPGLGLRLIYFSYDVKMKEKGDIPEGYSVSREKKERFSLILESASTNQTSMYLCASSSLSLNTEAFFGQGTRLTVV.

This clonotype was counted between two and nine times. V and J are TRBV11-3 and TRBJ2-1; TRBD1 agrees at 8 bases. V was clipped by 3 bases and J by 3 bases; unmatched bases: 13. Germline V lookup: CDR1 SGHNT, CDR2 YENEEA. CDR3 length: 18 amino acids. CDR3 protein: CASSFRGREGLGYNEQFF. In nucleotides, the CDR3 is TGTGCCAGCAGCTTCAGGGGGCGTGAGGGTCTTGGCTACAATGAGCAGTTCTTC.

This clonotype has only a few counts. The chain carries TRBV19 and TRBJ2-7; D is unclear. Germline CDR1 reads LNHDA; CDR2 reads SQIVND (reference sequence). The CDR3 extends over 13 amino acids. The germline V and J ends were trimmed by 6 bases and 1 base, with 10 bases remaining between them. CDR3 DNA sequence: TGTGCCAGTAGCCACGGACGTTCCTACGAGCAGTACTTC. Amino acid sequence: CASSHGRSYEQYF.

The chain links TRBV6-5 to TRBJ2-1, with TRBD2 matching 9 bases. V shed 0 bases, J shed 3 bases, and the junction held 9 bases outside the gene matches. The germline V gene has CDR1 MNHEY and CDR2 SVGAGI. The CDR3 spans 18 residues. CDR3 nucleotides: TGTGCCAGCAGTTACTCGATTGTTAGCGGGAGAGGCTACAATGAGCAGTTCTTC. This translates into CASSYSIVSGRGYNEQFF.

This clonotype was counted ten times or more. CDR3 region: CASSDKISTDTQYF. Here the CDR3 DNA reads TGTGCCAGCAGTGACAAAATTAGCACAGATACGCAGTATTTT. The chain joins TRBV2 to TRBJ2-3; D call uncertain. V lost 3 bases and J lost 0, with 7 bases in between. CDR1 SNHLY and CDR2 FYNNEI come from the germline V gene. The CDR3 loop spans 14 amino acids.

In this sample, this clonotype turned up many times. This sequence joins TRBV6-1 and TRBJ2-7, with 8 nucleotides matching TRBD2. CDR1 and CDR2 (germline): MNHNS, SASEGT. V shed 6 bases, J shed 5 bases, and the junction held 12 bases outside the gene matches. The CDR3 covers 15 residues. The CDR3 is CASSASGSRPHEQYF. DNA for the CDR3: TGTGCCAGCAGCGCAAGCGGGAGTCGTCCTCACGAGCAGTACTTC.

V gene TRBV24-1 combines with J gene TRBJ1-1, with D possibly being TRBD1 (6 bases). Germline V gives CDR1 KGHDR, CDR2 SFDVKD. The CDR3 is made up of 12 amino acids. Trimming took off 10 bases at V and 3 bases at J, with 11 bases between the two ends. The CDR3 coding sequence is TGTGCCACTTCTACAGGGCACACTGAAGCTTTCTTT. Translating gives CATSTGHTEAFF.

Only a few counts were recorded for this clonotype. The J gene is TRBJ1-2, the V gene TRBV29-1, with a weak D call TRBD1 (5 bases). The V end was cut by 7 bases, the J end by 3 bases, with 24 bases between. The CDR3 is 16 amino acids. Per the germline V gene, CDR1 is SQVTM and CDR2 is ANQGSEA. The CDR3 DNA reads as TGCAGCGCGGGGGAGTTCGGTAATCTCGGCCACTATGGCTACACCTTC. Protein: CSAGEFGNLGHYGYTF.

V and J are TRBV5-1 and TRBJ2-7; 13 nucleotides line up with TRBD2. CDR3 size: 15 residues. Unmatched junction bases numbered 5, after V lost 3 bases and J lost 5 bases. The V gene's germline CDR1 is SGHRS and CDR2 YFSETQ. DNA for the CDR3: TGCGCCAGCAGCTCCTCCGGGACTAGCGGGGACGAGCAGTACTTC. Protein: CASSSSGTSGDEQYF. Full variable domain (missing parts from reference TRBV5-1 and TRBJ2-7): KAGVTQTPRYLIKTRGQQVTLSCSPISGHRSVSWYQQTPGQGLQFLFEYFSETQRNKGNFPGRFSGRQFSNSRSEMNVSTLELGDSALYLCASSSSGTSGDEQYFGPGTRLTVT.

This chain uses TRBV20-1 with TRBJ1-2; D uncertain. Trimming shortened V by 3 bases and J by 8 bases, and 19 bases separated the two germline ends. Germline CDR1 reads DFQATT; CDR2 reads SNEGSKA (reference sequence). The CDR3 runs 14 residues. DNA of the CDR3: TGCAGTGCTAGTCCTCCCGGACCTCTAACGGGCTACACCTTC. As protein: CSASPPGPLTGYTF.